The sequence of this T cell receptor (beta chain) was determined in a study of blood T cells in healthy people across ages. The wider study: Researchers report that template switching captured about one barcoded beta molecule per two T cells.

The germline V gene has CDR1 MNHNY and CDR2 SVGAGI (reference sequence). The CDR3 sequence is 13 residues long. Comment on this clonotype: Its cognate antigen is unknown. The junction departs from the called germline gene at one end, perhaps through a read error.

The authors ran a second PCR of about 7 to 11 cycles using a sample-barcoded 5' primer and a J-beta primer mix. TCRdb re-called the 5' RACE reads with MiXCR, one entry per CDR3 protein. The sample consists of more than 1.4 million distinct CDR3 sequences, approximately 38% of them appearing once. Whole-study results and caveats: Nothing was known about donor CMV status, and this possibly confounded expanded clonotype changes. Diversity was estimated from one million T cells, and these estimates were considered underestimates.

Each sample gave at least 6.5 million isolated PBMCs. The source of this sequence is a woman aged 18-30 years in good health. The chain is built from TRBV6-6 and TRBJ1-2, with 9 bases aligning to TRBD1. The sequencing sample was made of blood. The DNA of the CDR3 is TGTGCCAGCATCGGACAGGGGACCTATGGCTACACCTTT. As protein: CASIGQGTYGYTF.